A single T cell receptor beta chain is shown here with its context. This clonotype showed up many times. Its antigen is still unknown. Nothing much larger sits one base from this clone, and base qualities are not available. This sample is part of a study of patients and donors after allogeneic stem cell transplantation (dated by TCRdb to 2020 to 2022). The germline V gene sets CDR1 to SGHRS and CDR2 to YFSETQ. The CDR3 runs 14 amino acids, cysteine and phenylalanine included. The CDR3 DNA has 42 bases and is translated from base 1. Here V drops 3 bases and J drops 4 bases, and the junction holds 5 bases not matched to any gene. Library preparation was by RT-PCR. Sequencer: NextSeq 550. Using fastp at Q25 and MiXCR, TCRdb reprocessed the public reads and kept productive beta chains. CDR3 protein sequences are deduplicated, and each keeps its most common genes and DNA. A total of about 410,000 distinct CDR3 sequences appear in this sample, roughly 17% of them only once. The ten largest clones capture roughly 7.2% of the sample.

The rearranged chain carries TRBV5-1 and TRBJ1-1; the junction holds 8 bases that match TRBD1. Specimen: blood, either unsorted or a sorted T cell fraction (not recorded which). The source of this sequence is a human donor who was either an allogeneic HSCT recipient or a stem cell or donor lymphocyte infusion donor (not recorded which). It is not recorded whose cells these are; they may come from a transplant donor. The CDR3 region: CASSYNRGFTEAFF. The DNA is TGCGCCAGCAGCTACAACAGGGGGTTCACTGAAGCTTTCTTT.